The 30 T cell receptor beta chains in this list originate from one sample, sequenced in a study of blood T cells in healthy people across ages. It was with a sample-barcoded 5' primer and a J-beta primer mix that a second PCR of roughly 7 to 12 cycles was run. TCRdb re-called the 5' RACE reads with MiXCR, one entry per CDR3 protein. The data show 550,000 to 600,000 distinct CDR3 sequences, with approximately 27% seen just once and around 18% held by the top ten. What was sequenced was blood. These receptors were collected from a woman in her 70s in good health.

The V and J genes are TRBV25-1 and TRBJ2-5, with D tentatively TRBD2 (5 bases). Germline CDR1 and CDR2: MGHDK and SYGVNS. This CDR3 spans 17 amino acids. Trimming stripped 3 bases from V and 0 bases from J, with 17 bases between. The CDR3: CASSDLGYDSDQETQYF. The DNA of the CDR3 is TGTGCCAGCAGTGATCTAGGCTACGATAGCGACCAAGAGACCCAGTACTTC.

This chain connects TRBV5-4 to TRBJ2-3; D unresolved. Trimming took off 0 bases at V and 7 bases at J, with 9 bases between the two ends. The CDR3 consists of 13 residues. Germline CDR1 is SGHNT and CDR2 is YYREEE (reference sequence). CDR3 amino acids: CASSLGLLYTQYF. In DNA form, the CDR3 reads TGTGCCAGCAGCTTGGGACTGTTGTATACGCAGTATTTT.

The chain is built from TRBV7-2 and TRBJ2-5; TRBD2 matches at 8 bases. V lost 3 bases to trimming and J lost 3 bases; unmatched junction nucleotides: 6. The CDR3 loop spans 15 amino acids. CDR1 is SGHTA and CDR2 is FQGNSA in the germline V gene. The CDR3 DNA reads TGTGCCAGCAGCTTGCGCGGGGGGTTTGAAGAGACCCAGTACTTC. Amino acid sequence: CASSLRGGFEETQYF.

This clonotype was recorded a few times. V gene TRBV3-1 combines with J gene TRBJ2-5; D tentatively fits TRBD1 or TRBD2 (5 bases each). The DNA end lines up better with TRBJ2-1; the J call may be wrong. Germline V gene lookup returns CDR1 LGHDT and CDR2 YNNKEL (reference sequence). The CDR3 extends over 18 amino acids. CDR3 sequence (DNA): TGTGCCAGCAGCCAAGCTTACCGGGCTAGCTGGGGCAACAATGAGCAGTTCTTC. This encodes CASSQAYRASWGNNEQFF.

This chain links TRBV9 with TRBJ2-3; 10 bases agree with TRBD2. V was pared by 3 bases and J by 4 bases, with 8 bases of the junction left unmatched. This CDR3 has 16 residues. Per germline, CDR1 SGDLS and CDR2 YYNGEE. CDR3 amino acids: CASSGSGGAYSDTQYF. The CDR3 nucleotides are TGTGCCAGCAGCGGCAGCGGGGGGGCATACTCAGATACGCAGTATTTT.

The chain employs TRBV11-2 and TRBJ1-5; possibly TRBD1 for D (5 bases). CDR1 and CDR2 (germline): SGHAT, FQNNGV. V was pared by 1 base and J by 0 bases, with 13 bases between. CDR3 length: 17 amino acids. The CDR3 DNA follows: TGTGCCAGCAGCTTAGGGAGGGGTGGTTATAGCAATCAGCCCCAGCATTTT. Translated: CASSLGRGGYSNQPQHF. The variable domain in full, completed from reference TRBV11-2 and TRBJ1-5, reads EAGVAQSPRYKIIEKRQSVAFWCNPISGHATLYWYQQILGQGPKLLIQFQNNGVVDDSQLPKDRFSAERLKGVDSTLKIQPAKLEDSAVYLCASSLGRGGYSNQPQHFGDGTRLSIL.

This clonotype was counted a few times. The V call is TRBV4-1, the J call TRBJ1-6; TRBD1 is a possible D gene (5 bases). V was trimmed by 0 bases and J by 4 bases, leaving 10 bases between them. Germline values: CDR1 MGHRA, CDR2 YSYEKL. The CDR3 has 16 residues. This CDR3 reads CASSQEVTGYNSPLHF. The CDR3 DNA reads TGCGCCAGCAGCCAAGAGGTCACAGGTTATAATTCACCCCTCCACTTT.

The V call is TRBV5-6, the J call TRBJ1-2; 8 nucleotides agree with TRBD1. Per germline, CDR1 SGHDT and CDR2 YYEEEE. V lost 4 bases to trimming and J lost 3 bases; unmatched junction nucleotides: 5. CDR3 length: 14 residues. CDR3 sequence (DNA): TGTGCCAGCAGCCCCATGACAGGGGACTATGGCTACACCTTC. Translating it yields CASSPMTGDYGYTF.

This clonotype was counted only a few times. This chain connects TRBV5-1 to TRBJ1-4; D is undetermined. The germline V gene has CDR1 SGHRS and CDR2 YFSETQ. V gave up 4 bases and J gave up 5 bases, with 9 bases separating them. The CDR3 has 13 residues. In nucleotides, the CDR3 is TGCGCCAGCAGCCCGCAGCAAAATGAAAAACTGTTTTTT. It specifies CASSPQQNEKLFF.

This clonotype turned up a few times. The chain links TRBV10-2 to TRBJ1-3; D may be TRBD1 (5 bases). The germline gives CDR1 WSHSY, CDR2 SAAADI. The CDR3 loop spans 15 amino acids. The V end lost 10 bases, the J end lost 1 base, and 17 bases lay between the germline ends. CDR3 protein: CATLPGTDSGNTIYF. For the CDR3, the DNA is TGCGCCACCCTACCAGGGACGGATTCTGGAAACACCATATATTTT.

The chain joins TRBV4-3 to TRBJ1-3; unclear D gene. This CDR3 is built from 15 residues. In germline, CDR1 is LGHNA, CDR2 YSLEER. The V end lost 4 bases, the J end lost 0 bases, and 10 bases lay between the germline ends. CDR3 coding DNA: TGCGCCAGCAGCCTTGCGGGGTACTCTGGAAACACCATATATTTT. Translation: CASSLAGYSGNTIYF.

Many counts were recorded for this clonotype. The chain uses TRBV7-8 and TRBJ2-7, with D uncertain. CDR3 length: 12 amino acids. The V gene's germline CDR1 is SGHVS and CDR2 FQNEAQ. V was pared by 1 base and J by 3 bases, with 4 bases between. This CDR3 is CASSLGDYEQYF. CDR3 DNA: TGTGCCAGCAGCTTAGGAGACTACGAGCAGTACTTC.

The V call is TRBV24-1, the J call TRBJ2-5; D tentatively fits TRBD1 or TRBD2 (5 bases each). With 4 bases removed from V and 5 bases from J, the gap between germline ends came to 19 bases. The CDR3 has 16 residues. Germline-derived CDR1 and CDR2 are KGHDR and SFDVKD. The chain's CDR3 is CATSEGGRGVGETQYF. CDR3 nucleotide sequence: TGTGCCACCAGTGAAGGAGGTAGAGGGGTTGGGGAGACCCAGTACTTC.

In DNA, the CDR3 is TGTGCCAGCAGCTTAGTTTCGGGGAACCCGTACCAAGAGACCCAGTACTTC. As protein: CASSLVSGNPYQETQYF. This chain uses TRBV7-2 with TRBJ2-5, with D perhaps matching TRBD2 (5 bases). This CDR3 is built from 17 residues. Germline lookup yields CDR1 SGHTA and CDR2 FQGNSA. Trimming cost V 1 base and J 0 bases, with 15 bases left between them.

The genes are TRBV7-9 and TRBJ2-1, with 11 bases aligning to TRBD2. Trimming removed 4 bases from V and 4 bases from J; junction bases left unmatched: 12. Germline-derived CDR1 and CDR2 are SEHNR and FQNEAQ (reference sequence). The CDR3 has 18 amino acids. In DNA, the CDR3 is TGTGCCAGCAGCTCGTTAAAACTAGCGGGGGCCCCGTACAATGAGCAGTTCTTC. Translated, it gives CASSSLKLAGAPYNEQFF.

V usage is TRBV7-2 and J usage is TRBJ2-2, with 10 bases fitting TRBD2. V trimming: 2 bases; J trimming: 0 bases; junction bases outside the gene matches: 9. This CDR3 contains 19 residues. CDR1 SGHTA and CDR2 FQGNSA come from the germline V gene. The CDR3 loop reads CASSLHLITSGANTGELFF. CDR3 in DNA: TGTGCCAGCAGCTTACACCTCATTACTAGCGGGGCGAACACCGGGGAGCTGTTTTTT.

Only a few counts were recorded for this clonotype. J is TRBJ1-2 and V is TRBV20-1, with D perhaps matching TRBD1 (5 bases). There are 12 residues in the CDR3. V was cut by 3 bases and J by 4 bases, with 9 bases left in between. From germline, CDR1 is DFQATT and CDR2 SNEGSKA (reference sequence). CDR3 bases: TGCAGTGCTAGTCCCGGGACCTATGGCTACACCTTC. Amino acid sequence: CSASPGTYGYTF.

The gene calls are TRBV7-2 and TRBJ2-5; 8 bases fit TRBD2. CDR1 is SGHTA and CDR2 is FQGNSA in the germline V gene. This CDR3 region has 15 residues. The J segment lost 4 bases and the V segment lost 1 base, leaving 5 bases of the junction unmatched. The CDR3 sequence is CASSLGGTRIETQYF. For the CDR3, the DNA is TGTGCCAGCAGCTTAGGAGGGACTAGAATAGAGACCCAGTACTTC.

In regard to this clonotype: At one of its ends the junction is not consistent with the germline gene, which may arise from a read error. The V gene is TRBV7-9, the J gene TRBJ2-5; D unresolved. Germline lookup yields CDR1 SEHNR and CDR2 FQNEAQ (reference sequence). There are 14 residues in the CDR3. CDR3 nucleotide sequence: TGTGCTAGCAGCTTAGTCCCCAGCAAGCGGACCCAGTACTTC. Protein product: CASSLVPSKRTQYF.

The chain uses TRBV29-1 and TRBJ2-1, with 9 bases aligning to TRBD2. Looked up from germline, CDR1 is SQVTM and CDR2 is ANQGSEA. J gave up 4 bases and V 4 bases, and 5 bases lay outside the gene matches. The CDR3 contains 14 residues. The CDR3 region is CSVGAGGPYNEQFF. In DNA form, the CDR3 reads TGCAGCGTTGGCGCGGGAGGGCCTTACAATGAGCAGTTCTTC.

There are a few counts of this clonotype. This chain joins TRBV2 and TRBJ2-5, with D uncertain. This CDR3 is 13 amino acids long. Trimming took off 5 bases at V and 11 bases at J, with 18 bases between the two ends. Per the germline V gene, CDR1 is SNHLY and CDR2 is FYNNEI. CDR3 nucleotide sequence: TGTGCCAGCAGTCCTGATTCGTCTACCCATCAGTACTTC. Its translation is CASSPDSSTHQYF.

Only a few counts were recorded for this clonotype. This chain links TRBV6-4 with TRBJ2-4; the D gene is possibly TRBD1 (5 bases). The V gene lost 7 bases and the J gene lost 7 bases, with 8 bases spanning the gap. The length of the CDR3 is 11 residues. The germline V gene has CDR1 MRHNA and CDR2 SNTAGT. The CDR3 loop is CASTPGNIQYF. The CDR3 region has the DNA TGTGCCAGCACTCCAGGGAACATTCAGTACTTC.

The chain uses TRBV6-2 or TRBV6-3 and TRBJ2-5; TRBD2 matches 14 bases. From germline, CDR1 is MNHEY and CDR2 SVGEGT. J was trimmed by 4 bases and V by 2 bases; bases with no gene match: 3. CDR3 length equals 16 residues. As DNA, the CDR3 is TGTGCCAGCAGTTACCCAGGGACTAGCGGGGGAGAGACCCAGTACTTC. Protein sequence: CASSYPGTSGGETQYF.

Written as DNA, the CDR3 is TGTGCCAGCAGCTCAAACACAGGCAACTATGGCTACACCTTC. Translated: CASSSNTGNYGYTF. The chain recombines TRBV7-6 with TRBJ1-2, with D possibly TRBD1 on 5 matching bases. Germline values: CDR1 SGHVS, CDR2 FNYEAQ. The CDR3 is 14 residues long. V lost 4 bases, J lost 2 bases, and 11 bases lay in between.

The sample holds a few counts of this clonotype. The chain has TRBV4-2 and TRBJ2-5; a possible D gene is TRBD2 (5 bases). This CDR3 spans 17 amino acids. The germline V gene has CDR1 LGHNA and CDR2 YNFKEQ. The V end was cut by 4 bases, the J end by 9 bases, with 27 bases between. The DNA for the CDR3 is TGTGCCAGCAGCCTCAGGACGTCGGGGAGCTCCGCGGCGGCCCAGTACTTC. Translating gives CASSLRTSGSSAAAQYF.

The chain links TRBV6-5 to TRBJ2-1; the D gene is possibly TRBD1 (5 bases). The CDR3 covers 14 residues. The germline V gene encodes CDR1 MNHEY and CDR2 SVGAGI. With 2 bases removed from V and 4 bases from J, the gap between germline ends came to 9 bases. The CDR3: CASSYLQEYNEQFF. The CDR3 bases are TGTGCCAGCAGTTACCTACAGGAGTACAATGAGCAGTTCTTC.

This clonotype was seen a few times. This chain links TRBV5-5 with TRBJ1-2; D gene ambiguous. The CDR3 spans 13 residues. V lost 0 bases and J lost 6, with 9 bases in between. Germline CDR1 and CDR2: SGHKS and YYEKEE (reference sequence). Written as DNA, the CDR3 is TGTGCCAGCAGCTTGGCTACGGCGCATGGCTACACCTTC. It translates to CASSLATAHGYTF. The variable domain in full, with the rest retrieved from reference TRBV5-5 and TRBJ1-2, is DAGVTQSPTHLIKTRGQQVTLRCSPISGHKSVSWYQQVLGQGPQFIFQYYEKEERGRGNFPDRFSARQFPNYSSELNVNALLLGDSALYLCASSLATAHGYTFGSGTRLTVV.

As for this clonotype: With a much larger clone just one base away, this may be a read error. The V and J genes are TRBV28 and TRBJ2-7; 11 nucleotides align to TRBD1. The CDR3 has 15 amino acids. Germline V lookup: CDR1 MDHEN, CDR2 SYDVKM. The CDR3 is CVSRSPGQGGYEQYF. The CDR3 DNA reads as TGTGTCAGCAGGTCCCCGGGACAGGGGGGATACGAGCAGTACTTC.

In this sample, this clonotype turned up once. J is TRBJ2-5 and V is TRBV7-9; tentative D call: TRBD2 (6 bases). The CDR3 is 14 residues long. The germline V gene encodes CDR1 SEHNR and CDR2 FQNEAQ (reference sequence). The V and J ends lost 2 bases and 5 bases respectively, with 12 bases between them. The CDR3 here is CASSLYGSSETQYF. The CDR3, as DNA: TGTGCCAGCAGCTTATACGGGAGCTCGGAGACCCAGTACTTC. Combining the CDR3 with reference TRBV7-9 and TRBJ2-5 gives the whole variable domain DTGVSQNPRHKITKRGQNVTFRCDPISEHNRLYWYRQTLGQGPEFLTYFQNEAQLEKSRLLSDRFSAERPKGSFSTLEIQRTEQGDSAMYLCASSLYGSSETQYFGPGTRLLVL.

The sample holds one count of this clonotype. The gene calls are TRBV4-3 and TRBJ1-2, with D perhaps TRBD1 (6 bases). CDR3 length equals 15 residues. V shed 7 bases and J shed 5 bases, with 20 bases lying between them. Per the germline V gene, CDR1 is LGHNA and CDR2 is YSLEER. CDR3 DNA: TGCGCCAGCAACTCGCGGGCGGCAGGGGATTATGGCTACACCTTC. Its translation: CASNSRAAGDYGYTF.